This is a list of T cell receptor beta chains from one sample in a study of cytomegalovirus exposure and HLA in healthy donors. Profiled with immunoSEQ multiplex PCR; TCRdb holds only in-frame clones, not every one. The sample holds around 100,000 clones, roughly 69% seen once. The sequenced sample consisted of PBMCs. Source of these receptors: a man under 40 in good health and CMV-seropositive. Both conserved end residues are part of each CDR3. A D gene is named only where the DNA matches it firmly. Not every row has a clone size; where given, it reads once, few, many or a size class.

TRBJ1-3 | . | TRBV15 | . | CATSSPSGVLDNGSGNTIYF | TGTGCCACCAGCTCGCCCTCGGGAGTCTTGGATAACGGCTCTGGAAACACCATATATTTT
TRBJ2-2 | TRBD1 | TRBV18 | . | CASSPLQGVAGELFF | TGTGCCAGCTCACCACTCCAGGGGGTTGCCGGGGAGCTGTTTTTT
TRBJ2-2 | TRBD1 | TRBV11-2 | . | CASSLPGQGVTGELFF | TGTGCCAGCAGCTTACCGGGACAGGGGGTTACCGGGGAGCTGTTTTTT
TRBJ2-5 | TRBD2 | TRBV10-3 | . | CAISGAGGGETQYF | TGTGCCATCAGTGGAGCGGGGGGCGGGGAGACCCAGTACTTC
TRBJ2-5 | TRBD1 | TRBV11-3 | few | CASSQTGGQETQYF | TGTGCCAGCAGCCAGACAGGGGGGCAAGAGACCCAGTACTTC
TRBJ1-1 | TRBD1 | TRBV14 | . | CASSLLDRGTEAFF | TGTGCCAGCAGCCTCCTCGACAGGGGCACTGAAGCTTTCTTT
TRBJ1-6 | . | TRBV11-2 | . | CASSLDLFLPLHF | TGTGCCAGCAGCTTAGATCTCTTCTTGCCCCTCCACTTT
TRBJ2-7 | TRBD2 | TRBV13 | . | CASSTRTSGYRPYEQYF | TGTGCCAGCAGCACCCGGACTAGCGGATACCGCCCCTACGAGCAGTACTTC
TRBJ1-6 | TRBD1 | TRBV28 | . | CASNLGQYNSPLHF | TGTGCCAGCAACCTGGGACAGTATAATTCACCCCTCCACTTT
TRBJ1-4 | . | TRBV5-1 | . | CASSLVGVNEKLFF | TGCGCCAGCAGCTTGGTCGGGGTTAATGAAAAACTGTTTTTT
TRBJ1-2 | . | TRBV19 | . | CASSEDSSSNYGYTF | TGTGCCAGTAGTGAAGACAGCTCCTCTAACTATGGCTACACCTTC
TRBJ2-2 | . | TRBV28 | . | CASFTELSRELFF | TGTGCCAGCTTTACGGAGCTTAGTAGGGAGCTGTTTTTT
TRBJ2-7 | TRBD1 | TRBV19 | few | CASSALTTGFLNEQYF | TGTGCCAGTAGTGCCTTGACGACAGGGTTTTTGAACGAGCAGTACTTC
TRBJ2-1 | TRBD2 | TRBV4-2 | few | CASSQPAGGYNEQFF | TGTGCCAGCAGCCAGCCAGCGGGGGGGTACAATGAGCAGTTCTTC
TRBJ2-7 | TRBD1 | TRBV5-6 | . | CASSPDRSTYEQYF | TGTGCCAGCAGCCCGGACAGGAGCACCTACGAGCAGTACTTC
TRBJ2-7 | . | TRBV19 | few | CASSPGMVSYEQYF | TGTGCCAGTAGCCCGGGTATGGTCTCCTACGAGCAGTACTTC
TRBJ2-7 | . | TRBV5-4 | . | CASSTGRGSYEQYF | TGTGCCAGCTCCACCGGGCGGGGCTCCTACGAGCAGTACTTC
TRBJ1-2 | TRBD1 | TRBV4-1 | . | CASRQIWDRRSDGYTF | TGCGCCAGCAGACAAATCTGGGACAGGCGGTCCGATGGCTACACCTTC
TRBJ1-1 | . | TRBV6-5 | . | CASSERTNEAFF | TGTGCCAGCAGTGAAAGGACAAACGAAGCTTTCTTT
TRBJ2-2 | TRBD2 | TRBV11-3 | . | CASSLGGGAGELFF | TGTGCCAGCAGCTTAGGGGGGGGAGCCGGGGAGCTGTTTTTT
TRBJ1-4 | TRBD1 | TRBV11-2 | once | CASSYTTGTEKLFF | TGTGCCAGCAGCTATACGACAGGGACGGAAAAACTGTTTTTT
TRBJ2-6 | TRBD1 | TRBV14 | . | CASRRTGAGANVLTF | TGTGCCAGCAGGCGAACAGGGGCCGGGGCCAACGTCCTGACTTTC
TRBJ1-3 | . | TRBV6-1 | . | CASSDPLRSSGNTIYF | TGTGCCAGCAGTGATCCCCTTAGGAGCTCTGGAAACACCATATATTTT
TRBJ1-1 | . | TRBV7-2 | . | CASSFQGVGTEAFF | TGTGCCAGCAGCTTTCAAGGGGTTGGCACTGAAGCTTTCTTT
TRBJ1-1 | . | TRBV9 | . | CASSVDSHTEAFF | TGTGCCAGCAGCGTAGACAGTCACACTGAAGCTTTCTTT
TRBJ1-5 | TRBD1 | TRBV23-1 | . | CASSPRQGRSNQPQHF | TGCGCCAGCAGTCCCCGACAGGGTCGGAGCAATCAGCCCCAGCATTTT
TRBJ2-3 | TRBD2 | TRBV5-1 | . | CASSLGRGADTQYF | TGCGCCAGCAGCTTGGGCCGGGGGGCAGATACGCAGTATTTT
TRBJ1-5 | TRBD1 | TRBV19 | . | CASSIPGGGEPQHF | TGTGCCAGTAGTATCCCAGGGGGTGGAGAGCCCCAGCATTTT
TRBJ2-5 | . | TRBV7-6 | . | CASSLYTGTFQETQYF | TGTGCCAGCAGCTTATACACAGGGACATTCCAAGAGACCCAGTACTTC
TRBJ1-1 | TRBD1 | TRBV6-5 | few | CASRHGQGLGTEAFF | TGTGCCAGCAGACATGGACAGGGGCTTGGCACTGAAGCTTTCTTT
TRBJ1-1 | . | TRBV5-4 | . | CASSLSHMNTEAFF | TGTGCCAGCAGCTTGTCACACATGAACACTGAAGCTTTCTTT
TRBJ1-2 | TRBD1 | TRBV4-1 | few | CASSLALPDRPGGYTF | TGCGCCAGCAGCCTAGCCCTTCCGGACAGGCCGGGAGGCTACACCTTC
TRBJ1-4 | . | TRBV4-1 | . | CASSATEFATNEKLFF | TGCGCCAGCAGCGCAACAGAGTTTGCAACTAATGAAAAACTGTTTTTT
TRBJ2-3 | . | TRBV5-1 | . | CASSGLASTDTQYF | TGCGCCAGCAGCGGGCTTGCGAGCACAGATACGCAGTATTTT
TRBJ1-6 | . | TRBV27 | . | CASTGSANSPLHF | TGTGCCAGTACAGGGTCAGCTAATTCACCCCTCCACTTT
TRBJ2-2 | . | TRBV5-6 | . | CASSQQGIGELFF | TGTGCCAGCAGCCAGCAGGGTATCGGGGAGCTGTTTTTT
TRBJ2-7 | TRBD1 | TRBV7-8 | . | CASSFDRGQYF | TGTGCCAGCAGCTTCGACAGGGGGCAGTACTTC
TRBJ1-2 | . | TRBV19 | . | CASSVYRASGYTF | TGTGCCAGTAGTGTTTACAGGGCTTCTGGCTACACCTTC
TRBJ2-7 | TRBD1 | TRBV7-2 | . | CASSLARQGAHEQYF | TGTGCCAGCAGCTTAGCGCGGCAGGGGGCCCACGAGCAGTACTTC
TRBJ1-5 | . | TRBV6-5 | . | CASSYLGEGQPQHF | TGTGCCAGCAGTTACCTCGGGGAGGGTCAGCCCCAGCATTTT
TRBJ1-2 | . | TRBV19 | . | CASSMVQGNGYTF | TGTGCCAGTAGTATGGTACAGGGAAATGGCTACACCTTC
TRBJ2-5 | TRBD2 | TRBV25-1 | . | CASSAAITSGGLETQYF | TGTGCCAGCAGTGCGGCGATAACTAGCGGCGGTCTAGAGACCCAGTACTTC